This entry is about one T cell receptor beta chain. The data were obtained in a study of blood T cell repertoires in COVID-19. Study details: Samples representing acute and convalescent COVID-19 were sourced from the United States, Italy and Spain. PBMCs, B-cell-depleted T cells, or T cells were the source of the cDNA or gDNA that made up the material.

In the source study's methods: How many nucleated cells were present was estimated from reference gene primer amplification. Profiling relied on immunoSEQ multiplex PCR, and the TCRdb table lists in-frame clones only, not all of them. The DNA was the basis for D and trimming; V, J and clone size are from that table. The data show some 150,000 clones, roughly 84% seen once. V shed 3 bases and J shed 6 bases, with 10 bases lying between them. CDR1 SEHNR and CDR2 FQNEAQ come from the germline V gene (reference sequence). CDR3 size: 13 residues. The gene calls are TRBV7-9 and TRBJ2-3; no clear D. The TCR originated in a human donor with acute or convalescent COVID-19. The donor label of this sample is uncertain. The sample was peripheral blood. Here the CDR3 reads CASSFALVDTQYF. CDR3 DNA sequence: TGTGCCAGCAGCTTCGCGTTGGTCGATACGCAGTATTTT.